This entry is about one TCR beta chain. This entry comes from a study of blood T cell repertoires in COVID-19. Across the whole study: The United States, Italy and Spain were the sources of the acute and convalescent COVID-19 samples.

The CDR3 sequence is 13 residues long. V was clipped by 6 bases and J by 5 bases; unmatched bases: 8. Germline V gene sequence: CDR1 SQVTM, CDR2 ANQGSEA. In the authors' methods: Amplifying reference gene primers gave estimates of nucleated cell counts. Assay used: immunoSEQ multiplex PCR; TCRdb lists only in-frame clones, some missing. D and trimming come from the DNA, and the V and J calls and clone size come from that table. There are roughly 200,000 clones in the sample; roughly 78% occur only once, and 2.5% to 3% lies in the top ten. Source material: peripheral blood. The rearrangement joins TRBV29-1 to TRBJ1-2; 8 bases are shared with TRBD1. The sequence was collected from a woman over 75 with active or convalescent COVID-19. The CDR3 DNA reads as TGCAGCGTCGCGCGAGACAGGGGATATGGCTACACCTTC. Translation gives CSVARDRGYGYTF.